This is a list of T cell receptor beta chains from one sample in a study of blood T cells in healthy people across ages. One entry per CDR3 protein results from TCRdb running MiXCR on the 5' RACE reads. The data show 750,000 to 950,000 distinct CDR3 sequences, roughly 24% seen once. This sample also belongs to another study, concerning T cells of mothers and their children.

The specimen sequenced was blood. The receptor source for this set is a boy aged 5-17 years in good health. CDR3s include the opening cysteine and the closing phenylalanine or tryptophan. A D gene is named only where the DNA matches it firmly. Clone size appears in some rows only: once, few, many, or a class for an expanded clone.

D gene,J gene,clone size,V gene,CDR3 length,CDR3 protein,CDR3 DNA
.,TRBJ2-2,few,TRBV4-3,16,CASSALWGLNTGELFF,TGCGCCAGCAGCGCCCTCTGGGGGCTAAACACCGGGGAGCTGTTTTTT
.,TRBJ2-6,few,TRBV10-3,16,CAISESASAGANVLTF,TGTGCCATCAGTGAGTCGGCTAGTGCTGGGGCCAACGTCCTGACTTTC
.,TRBJ1-1,few,TRBV29-1,14,CSVVPGGMNTEAFF,TGCAGCGTTGTTCCGGGGGGGATGAACACTGAAGCTTTCTTT
TRBD2,TRBJ2-3,.,TRBV28,13,CTSSLAGGDTQYF,TGTACCAGCTCACTAGCGGGGGGAGATACGCAGTATTTT
TRBD1,TRBJ1-1,few,TRBV9,15,CASSVVGQAGTEAFF,TGTGCCAGCAGCGTAGTCGGACAGGCGGGCACTGAAGCTTTCTTT
TRBD1,TRBJ2-5,few,TRBV6-5,13,CASVRARGETQYF,TGTGCCAGCGTAAGGGCCAGGGGGGAGACCCAGTACTTC
.,TRBJ2-5,few,TRBV20-1,15,CSARGQGELQETQYF,TGCAGTGCTAGGGGTCAAGGGGAACTACAAGAGACCCAGTACTTC
TRBD1,TRBJ1-1,few,TRBV6-1,12,CASSEADRGAFF,TGTGCCAGCAGTGAAGCGGACAGGGGAGCTTTCTTT
TRBD1,TRBJ2-3,.,TRBV28,16,CASSPPTGELADTQYF,TGTGCCAGCAGTCCCCCGACAGGGGAGCTCGCAGATACGCAGTATTTT
.,TRBJ1-4,few,TRBV20-1,14,CSARYQGVYEKLFF,TGCAGTGCTAGGTATCAGGGCGTTTATGAAAAACTGTTTTTT
TRBD1,TRBJ1-1,few,TRBV27,14,CASGPTGVYGEAFF,TGTGCCAGCGGACCGACAGGGGTATATGGTGAAGCTTTCTTT
TRBD1,TRBJ2-3,.,TRBV15,14,CATSRDRGTDTQYF,TGTGCCACCAGCAGGGACAGGGGCACAGATACGCAGTATTTT
TRBD1,TRBJ2-7,.,TRBV10-3,14,CAIAGQGTSYEQYF,TGTGCCATTGCCGGACAGGGGACCTCCTACGAGCAGTACTTC
.,TRBJ2-7,.,TRBV7-2,14,CASSSRGVGHEQYF,TGTGCCAGCAGCTCCAGGGGGGTCGGACACGAGCAGTACTTC
.,TRBJ2-5,few,TRBV29-1,15,CSGETGLTIQEAQYF,TGCAGCGGTGAAACGGGACTTACCATCCAGGAGGCCCAGTACTTC
.,TRBJ1-4,.,TRBV20-1,14,CSARPSTTNEKLFF,TGCAGTGCTAGGCCGTCTACAACTAATGAAAAACTGTTTTTT
.,TRBJ2-6,.,TRBV6-1,17,CASRHIVGTGGANVLTF,TGTGCCAGCAGGCATATAGTAGGGACGGGTGGGGCCAACGTCCTGACTTTC
TRBD1,TRBJ2-2,few,TRBV27,14,CASTYGQGAGELFF,TGTGCCAGCACCTATGGACAGGGCGCCGGGGAGCTGTTTTTT
TRBD2,TRBJ2-1,few,TRBV20-1,15,CSARGGGPSYNEQFF,TGCAGTGCCCGAGGCGGGGGGCCCTCCTACAATGAGCAGTTCTTC
.,TRBJ1-2,.,TRBV20-1,13,CSASGGGHDGYTF,TGCAGTGCTAGTGGAGGGGGGCATGATGGCTACACCTTC
.,TRBJ2-5,.,TRBV6-5,16,CASSYSKRHHQETQYF,TGTGCCAGCAGTTACTCGAAGCGCCACCACCAAGAGACCCAGTACTTC
.,TRBJ2-5,few,TRBV11-2,14,CASSLAGQQETQYF,TGTGCCAGCAGCTTAGCTGGCCAGCAAGAGACCCAGTACTTC
TRBD1,TRBJ1-3,few,TRBV6-5,17,CASSYSRQGALGNTIYF,TGTGCCAGCAGTTACTCGCGACAGGGGGCTTTGGGAAACACCATATATTTT
.,TRBJ1-1,few,TRBV6-5,13,CASSYSTGTEAFF,TGTGCCAGCAGTTACTCGACGGGGACTGAAGCTTTCTTT
TRBD1,TRBJ2-2,.,TRBV5-1,18,CASSSPTGAQMNAGELFF,TGCGCCAGCAGCTCACCGACAGGGGCCCAAATGAACGCCGGGGAGCTGTTTTTT
TRBD2,TRBJ2-1,.,TRBV28,15,CASSFRGGIYNEQFF,TGTGCCAGCAGTTTTCGGGGGGGCATCTACAATGAGCAGTTCTTC
.,TRBJ2-5,.,TRBV20-1,12,CSARDMVETQYF,TGCAGTGCTAGAGATATGGTCGAGACCCAGTACTTC
.,TRBJ2-7,few,TRBV11-2,14,CASSLVRRINEQYF,TGTGCCAGCAGCTTAGTCCGCAGAATTAACGAGCAGTACTTC
.,TRBJ2-5,few,TRBV11-2,16,CASSFVPKGKAETQYF,TGTGCCAGCAGCTTCGTCCCTAAAGGGAAAGCAGAGACCCAGTACTTC
.,TRBJ2-5,.,TRBV29-1,10,CSVNQEAQYF,TGCAGCGTCAACCAAGAGGCCCAGTACTTC
.,TRBJ1-2,.,TRBV20-1,14,CSAISPGTNYGYTF,TGCAGTGCTATATCCCCAGGCACTAACTATGGCTACACCTTC
.,TRBJ2-5,few,TRBV7-2,15,CASSRNVGQSGAQYF,TGTGCCAGCAGCAGAAACGTCGGACAGTCCGGGGCCCAGTACTTC
.,TRBJ1-5,few,TRBV7-3,13,CASSLVSGGPQHF,TGTGCCAGCAGCCTGGTCTCGGGCGGGCCCCAGCATTTT
.,TRBJ2-7,few,TRBV5-1,14,CASSPVSDGYEQYF,TGCGCCAGCAGCCCTGTTTCTGACGGCTACGAGCAGTACTTC
TRBD1,TRBJ1-1,.,TRBV5-1,14,CASSENRGRDEAFF,TGCGCCAGCAGCGAAAACAGGGGGCGAGATGAAGCTTTCTTT
TRBD2,TRBJ2-1,few,TRBV29-1,15,CSVNPTSGDYNEQFF,TGCAGCGTCAACCCAACTAGCGGAGACTACAATGAGCAGTTCTTC
TRBD1,TRBJ2-7,few,TRBV6-2/TRBV6-3,15,CAVQSSGQGTYEQYF,TGTGCCGTTCAAAGTTCGGGACAGGGAACCTACGAGCAGTACTTC
TRBD2,TRBJ2-3,.,TRBV20-1,14,CSALGLAGTDTQYF,TGCAGTGCTCTGGGACTAGCTGGGACAGATACGCAGTATTTT
.,TRBJ1-5,few,TRBV12-3/TRBV12-4,16,CASSLFGSSRSQPQHF,TGTGCCAGCAGTTTGTTCGGATCTTCCAGGAGTCAGCCCCAGCATTTT
.,TRBJ1-6,.,TRBV6-5,14,CASMSTGYNSPLHF,TGTGCCAGCATGTCGACAGGATATAATTCACCCCTCCACTTT
TRBD1,TRBJ1-1,few,TRBV7-2,14,CASTRGYGNTEAFF,TGTGCCAGCACCAGGGGGTATGGGAACACTGAAGCTTTCTTT
.,TRBJ2-2,.,TRBV7-9,15,CASSPGSTLTSELFF,TGTGCCAGCAGCCCAGGATCGACCCTAACGTCGGAGCTGTTTTTT
TRBD2,TRBJ2-1,few,TRBV20-1,11,CSALGGYEQFF,TGCAGTGCCCTGGGAGGGTATGAGCAGTTCTTC
.,TRBJ2-2,.,TRBV5-1,13,CASSPGPDGELFF,TGCGCCAGCAGCCCGGGCCCCGACGGGGAGCTGTTTTTT
TRBD2,TRBJ2-1,few,TRBV20-1,18,CSARERYTGTRVLNEQFF,TGCAGTGCTAGAGAACGATATACGGGGACTAGAGTCCTAAATGAGCAGTTCTTC
.,TRBJ1-1,.,TRBV5-1,12,CASSLEGSEAFF,TGCGCCAGCAGCTTGGAGGGTAGCGAAGCTTTCTTT
TRBD2,TRBJ2-1,few,TRBV10-3,15,CAISVPGLADNEQFF,TGTGCCATCAGTGTACCGGGACTAGCAGACAATGAGCAGTTCTTC
.,TRBJ1-5,few,TRBV4-1,14,CASSQDRIDQPQHF,TGCGCCAGCAGCCAAGACCGGATCGATCAGCCCCAGCATTTT
TRBD2,TRBJ2-3,.,TRBV29-1,15,CSVESLAGITDTQYF,TGCAGCGTTGAATCACTAGCGGGGATCACAGATACGCAGTATTTT
TRBD2,TRBJ2-5,few,TRBV2,16,CASSGASGGPEETQYF,TGTGCCAGCAGTGGGGCTAGCGGGGGGCCCGAAGAGACCCAGTACTTC
TRBD1,TRBJ1-2,.,TRBV7-9,17,CASSTGQGASLIYGYTF,TGTGCCAGCAGCACGGGACAGGGGGCTTCATTGATATATGGCTACACCTTC
TRBD2,TRBJ2-1,few,TRBV27,14,CASSSGGLYNEQFF,TGTGCCAGCTCTAGCGGGGGACTTTACAATGAGCAGTTCTTC
.,TRBJ1-2,once,TRBV5-1,16,CASSLGQMPFNYGYTF,TGCGCCAGCAGCTTGGGACAGATGCCTTTTAACTATGGCTACACCTTC
.,TRBJ1-2,few,TRBV20-1,15,CSARVQGGHNYGYTF,TGCAGTGCTAGAGTTCAGGGAGGGCATAACTATGGCTACACCTTC
.,TRBJ1-4,.,TRBV5-1,16,CASSLAEGTRTEKLFF,TGCGCCAGCAGCTTGGCCGAGGGGACGCGGACTGAAAAACTGTTTTTT
.,TRBJ2-3,.,TRBV25-1,14,CASSEFGGTDTQYF,TGTGCCAGCAGTGAATTTGGGGGCACAGATACGCAGTATTTT
.,TRBJ1-2,.,TRBV20-1,11,CSVAYNYGYTF,TGCAGTGTGGCGTATAACTATGGCTACACCTTC
.,TRBJ2-1,many,TRBV13,12,CASSLNYNEQFF,TGTGCCAGCAGCTTGAATTACAATGAGCAGTTCTTC
TRBD1,TRBJ1-2,.,TRBV6-6,16,CASSKPRDRPGPGYTF,TGTGCCAGCAGTAAACCCCGGGACAGGCCCGGCCCTGGCTACACCTTC
.,TRBJ2-5,.,TRBV29-1,13,CSVIRNTKETQYF,TGCAGCGTTATACGAAATACCAAAGAGACCCAGTACTTC